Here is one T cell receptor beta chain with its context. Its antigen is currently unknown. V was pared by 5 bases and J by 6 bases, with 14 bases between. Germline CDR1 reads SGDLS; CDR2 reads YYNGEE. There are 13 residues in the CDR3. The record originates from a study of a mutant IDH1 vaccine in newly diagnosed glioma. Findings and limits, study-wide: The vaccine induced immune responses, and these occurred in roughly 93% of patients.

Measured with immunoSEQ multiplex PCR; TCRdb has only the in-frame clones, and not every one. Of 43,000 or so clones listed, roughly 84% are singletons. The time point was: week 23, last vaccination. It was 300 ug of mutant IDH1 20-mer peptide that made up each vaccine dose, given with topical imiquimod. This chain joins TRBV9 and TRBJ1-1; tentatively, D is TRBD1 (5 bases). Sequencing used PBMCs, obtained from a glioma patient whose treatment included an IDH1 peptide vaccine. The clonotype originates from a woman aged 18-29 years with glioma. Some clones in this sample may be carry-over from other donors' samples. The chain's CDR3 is CASRGVGRPEAFF. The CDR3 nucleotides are TGTGCCAGCAGGGGGGTGGGACGGCCTGAAGCTTTCTTT. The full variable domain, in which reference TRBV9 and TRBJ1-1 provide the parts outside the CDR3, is DSGVTQTPKHLITATGQRVTLRCSPRSGDLSVYWYQQSLDQGLQFLIQYYNGEERAKGNILERFSAQQFPDLHSELNLSSLELGDSALYFCASRGVGRPEAFFGQGTRLTVV.